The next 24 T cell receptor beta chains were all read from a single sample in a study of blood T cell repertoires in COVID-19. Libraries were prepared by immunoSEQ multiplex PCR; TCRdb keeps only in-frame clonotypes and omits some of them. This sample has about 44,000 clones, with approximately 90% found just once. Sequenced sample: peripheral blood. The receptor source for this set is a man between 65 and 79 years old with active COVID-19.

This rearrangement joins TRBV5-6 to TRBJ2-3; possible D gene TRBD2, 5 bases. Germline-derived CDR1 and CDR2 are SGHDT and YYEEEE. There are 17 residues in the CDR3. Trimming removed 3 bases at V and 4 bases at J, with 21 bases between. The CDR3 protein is CASSSTGFGVGSDTQYF. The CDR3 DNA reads TGTGCCAGCAGCTCAACGGGGTTTGGGGTGGGGTCAGATACGCAGTATTTT.

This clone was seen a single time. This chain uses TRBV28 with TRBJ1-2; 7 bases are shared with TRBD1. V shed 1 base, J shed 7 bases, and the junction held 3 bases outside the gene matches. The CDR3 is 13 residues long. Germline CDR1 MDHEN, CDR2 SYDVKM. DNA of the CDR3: TGTGCCAGCAGTTTATCATCAGGGGGTGGCTACACCTTC. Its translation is CASSLSSGGGYTF.

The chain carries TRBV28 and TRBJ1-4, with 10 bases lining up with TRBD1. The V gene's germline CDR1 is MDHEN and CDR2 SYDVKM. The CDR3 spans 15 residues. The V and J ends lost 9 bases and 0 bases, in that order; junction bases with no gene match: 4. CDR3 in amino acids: CASMTGGPTNEKLFF. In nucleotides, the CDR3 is TGTGCCAGTATGACAGGGGGCCCAACTAATGAAAAACTGTTTTTT.

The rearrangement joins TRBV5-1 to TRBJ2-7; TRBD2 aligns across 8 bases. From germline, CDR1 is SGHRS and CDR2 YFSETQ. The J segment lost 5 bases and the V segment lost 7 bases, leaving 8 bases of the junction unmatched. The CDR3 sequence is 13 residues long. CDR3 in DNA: TGCGCCAGCGGGATAGCGGGGCGGAACGAGCAGTACTTC. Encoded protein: CASGIAGRNEQYF.

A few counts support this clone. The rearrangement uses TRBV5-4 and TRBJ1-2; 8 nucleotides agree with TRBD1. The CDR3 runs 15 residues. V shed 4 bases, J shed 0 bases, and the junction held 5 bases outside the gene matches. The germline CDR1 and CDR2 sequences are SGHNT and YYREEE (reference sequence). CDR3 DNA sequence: TGTGCCAGCAGCCCCGACAGGGGAGCTAACTATGGCTACACCTTC. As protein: CASSPDRGANYGYTF.

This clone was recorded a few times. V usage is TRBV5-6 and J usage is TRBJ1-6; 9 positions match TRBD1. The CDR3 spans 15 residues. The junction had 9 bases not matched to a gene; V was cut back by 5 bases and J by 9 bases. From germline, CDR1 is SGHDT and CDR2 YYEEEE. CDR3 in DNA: TGTGCCAGCAGTCATACAGGGGGCGGCGGTTCACCCCTCCACTTT. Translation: CASSHTGGGGSPLHF.

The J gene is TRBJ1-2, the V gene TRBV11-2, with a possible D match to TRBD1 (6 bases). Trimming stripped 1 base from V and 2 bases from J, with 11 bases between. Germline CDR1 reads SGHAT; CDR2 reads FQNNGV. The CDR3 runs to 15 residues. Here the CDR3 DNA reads TGTGCCAGCAGCTTAGTTGGGGGCTGGAACTATGGCTACACCTTC. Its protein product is CASSLVGGWNYGYTF.

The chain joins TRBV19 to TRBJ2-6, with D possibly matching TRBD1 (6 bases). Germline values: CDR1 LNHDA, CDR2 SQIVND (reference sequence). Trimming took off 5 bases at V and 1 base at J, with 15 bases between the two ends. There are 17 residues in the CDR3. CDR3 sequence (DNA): TGTGCCAGTAGTTGGCAGGGGCTGCATTCTGGGGCCAACGTCCTGACTTTC. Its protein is CASSWQGLHSGANVLTF.

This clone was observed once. CDR3 protein: CASSQAGAYIQYF. In nucleotides, the CDR3 is TGTGCCAGCAGCCAAGCAGGGGCGTACATTCAGTACTTC. The chain has TRBV14 and TRBJ2-4; tentative D call: TRBD1 (6 bases). The CDR3 totals 13 residues. Germline CDR1 and CDR2: SGHDN and FVKESK. Trimming pared 1 base from V and 8 bases from J, leaving 9 bases between. Variable domain in full (rest from reference TRBV14 and TRBJ2-4): EAGVTQFPSHSVIEKGQTVTLRCDPISGHDNLYWYRRVMGKEIKFLLHFVKESKQDESGMPNNRFLAERTGGTYSTLKVQPAELEDSGVYFCASSQAGAYIQYFGAGTRLSVL.

The CDR3 loop reads CASSPTGRDGYTF. The CDR3 coding sequence is TGTGCCAGCTCACCAACAGGGCGAGATGGCTACACCTTC. This rearrangement joins TRBV18 to TRBJ1-2; perhaps TRBD1 as D (6 bases). The germline gives CDR1 KGHSH, CDR2 LQKENI. The CDR3 contains 13 residues. V was pared by 2 bases and J by 6 bases, with 10 bases between.

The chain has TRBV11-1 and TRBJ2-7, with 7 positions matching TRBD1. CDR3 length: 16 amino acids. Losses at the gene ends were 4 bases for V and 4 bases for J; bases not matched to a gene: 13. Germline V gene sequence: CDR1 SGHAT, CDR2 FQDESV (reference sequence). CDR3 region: CASSSPATGKIYEQYF. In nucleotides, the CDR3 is TGTGCCAGCAGCTCCCCGGCGACAGGGAAAATATACGAGCAGTACTTC. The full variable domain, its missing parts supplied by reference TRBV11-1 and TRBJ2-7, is EAEVAQSPRYKITEKSQAVAFWCDPISGHATLYWYRQILGQGPELLVQFQDESVVDDSQLPKDRFSAERLKGVDSTLKIQPAELGDSAMYLCASSSPATGKIYEQYFGPGTRLTVT.

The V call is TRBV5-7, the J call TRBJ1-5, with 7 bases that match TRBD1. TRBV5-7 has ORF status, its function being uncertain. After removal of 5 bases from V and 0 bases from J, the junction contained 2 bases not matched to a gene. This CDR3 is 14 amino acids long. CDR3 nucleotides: TGTGCCAGCAGGGGACAGAATAGCAATCAGCCCCAGCATTTT. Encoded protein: CASRGQNSNQPQHF.

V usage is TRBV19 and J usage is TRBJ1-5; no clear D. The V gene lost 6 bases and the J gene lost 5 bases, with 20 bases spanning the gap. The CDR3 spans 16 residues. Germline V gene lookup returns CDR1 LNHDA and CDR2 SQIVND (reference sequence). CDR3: CASRGLTGFSDQPQHF. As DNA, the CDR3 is TGTGCCAGTAGGGGATTGACGGGGTTCAGCGATCAGCCCCAGCATTTT. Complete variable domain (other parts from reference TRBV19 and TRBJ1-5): DGGITQSPKYLFRKEGQNVTLSCEQNLNHDAMYWYRQDPGQGLRLIYYSQIVNDFQKGDIAEGYSVSREKKESFPLTVTSAQKNPTAFYLCASRGLTGFSDQPQHFGDGTRLSIL.

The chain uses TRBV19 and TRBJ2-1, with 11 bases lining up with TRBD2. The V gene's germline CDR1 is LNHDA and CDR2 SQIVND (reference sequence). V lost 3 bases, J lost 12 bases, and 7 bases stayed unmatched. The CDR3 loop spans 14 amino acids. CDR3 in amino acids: CASSMGGTSGLQFF. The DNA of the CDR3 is TGTGCCAGTAGTATGGGAGGGACTAGCGGACTGCAGTTCTTC.

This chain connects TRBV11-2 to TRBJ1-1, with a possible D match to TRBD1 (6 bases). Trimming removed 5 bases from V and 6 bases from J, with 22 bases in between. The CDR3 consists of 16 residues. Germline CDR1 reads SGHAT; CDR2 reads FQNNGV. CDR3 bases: TGTGCCAGCAGCCCCGGCCCGGGGGGCCCGGCGGCTGAAGCTTTCTTT. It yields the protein CASSPGPGGPAAEAFF.

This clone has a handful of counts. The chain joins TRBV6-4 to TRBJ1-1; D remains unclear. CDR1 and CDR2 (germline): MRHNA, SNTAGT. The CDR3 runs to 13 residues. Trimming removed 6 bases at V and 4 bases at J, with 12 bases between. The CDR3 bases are TGTGCCAGCAGCGATAGCCTTTCCACTGAAGCTTTCTTT. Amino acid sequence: CASSDSLSTEAFF.

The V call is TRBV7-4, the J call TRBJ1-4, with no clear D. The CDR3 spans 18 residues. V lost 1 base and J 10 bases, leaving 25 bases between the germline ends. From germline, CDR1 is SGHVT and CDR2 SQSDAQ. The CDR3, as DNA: TGTGCCAGCAGCTTAGGCCCATATTACAGCGGGGATCACGGAAAACTGTTTTTT. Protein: CASSLGPYYSGDHGKLFF.

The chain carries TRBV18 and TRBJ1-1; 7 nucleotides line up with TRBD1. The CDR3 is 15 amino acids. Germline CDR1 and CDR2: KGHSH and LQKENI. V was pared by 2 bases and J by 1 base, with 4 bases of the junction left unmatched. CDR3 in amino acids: CASSPTGQPNTEAFF. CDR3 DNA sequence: TGTGCCAGCTCACCAACGGGACAGCCGAACACTGAAGCTTTCTTT.

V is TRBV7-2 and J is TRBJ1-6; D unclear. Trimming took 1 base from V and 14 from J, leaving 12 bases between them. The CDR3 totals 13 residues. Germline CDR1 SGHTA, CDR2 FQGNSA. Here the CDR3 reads CASSLVLGGALHF. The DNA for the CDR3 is TGTGCCAGCAGCTTAGTTCTTGGCGGGGCCCTCCACTTT.

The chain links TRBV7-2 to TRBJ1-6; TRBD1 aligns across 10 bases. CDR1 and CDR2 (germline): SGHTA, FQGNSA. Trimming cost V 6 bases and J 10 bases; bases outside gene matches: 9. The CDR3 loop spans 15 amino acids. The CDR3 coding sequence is TGTGCCAGCAGAGCCGGGACAGGGGACCCGTCACCCCTCCACTTT. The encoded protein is CASRAGTGDPSPLHF. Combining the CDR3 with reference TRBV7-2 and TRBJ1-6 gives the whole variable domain GAGVSQSPSNKVTEKGKDVELRCDPISGHTALYWYRQSLGQGLEFLIYFQGNSAPDKSGLPSDRFSAERTGGSVSTLTIQRTQQEDSAVYLCASRAGTGDPSPLHFGNGTRLTVT.

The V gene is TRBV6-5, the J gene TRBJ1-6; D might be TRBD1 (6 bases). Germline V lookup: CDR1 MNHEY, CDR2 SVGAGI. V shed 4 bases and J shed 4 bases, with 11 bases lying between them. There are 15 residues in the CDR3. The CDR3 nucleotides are TGTGCCAGCAGTTTCGGGACACGGTATAATTCACCCCTCCACTTT. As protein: CASSFGTRYNSPLHF.

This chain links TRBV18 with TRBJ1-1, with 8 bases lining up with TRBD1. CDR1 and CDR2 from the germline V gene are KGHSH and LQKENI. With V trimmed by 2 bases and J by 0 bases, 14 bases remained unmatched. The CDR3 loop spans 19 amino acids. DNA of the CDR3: TGTGCCAGCTCACCAGGCACAGGGGGAAAAAAAGAGGTGAACACTGAAGCTTTCTTT. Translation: CASSPGTGGKKEVNTEAFF.

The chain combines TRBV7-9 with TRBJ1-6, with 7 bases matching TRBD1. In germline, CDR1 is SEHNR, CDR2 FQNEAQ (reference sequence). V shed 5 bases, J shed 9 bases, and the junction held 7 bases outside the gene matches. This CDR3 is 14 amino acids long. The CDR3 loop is CASSPDRESSPLHF. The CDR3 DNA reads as TGTGCCAGCAGCCCCGACAGGGAAAGTTCACCCCTCCACTTT. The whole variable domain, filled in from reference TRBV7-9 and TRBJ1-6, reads DTGVSQNPRHKITKRGQNVTFRCDPISEHNRLYWYRQTLGQGPEFLTYFQNEAQLEKSRLLSDRFSAERPKGSFSTLEIQRTEQGDSAMYLCASSPDRESSPLHFGNGTRLTVT.

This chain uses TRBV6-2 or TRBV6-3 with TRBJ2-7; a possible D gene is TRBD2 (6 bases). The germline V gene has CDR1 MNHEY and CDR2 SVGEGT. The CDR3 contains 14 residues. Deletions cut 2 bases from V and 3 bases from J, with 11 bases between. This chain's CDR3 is CASSYRTNNYEQYF. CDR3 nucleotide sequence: TGTGCCAGCAGTTACAGGACTAACAACTACGAGCAGTACTTC.